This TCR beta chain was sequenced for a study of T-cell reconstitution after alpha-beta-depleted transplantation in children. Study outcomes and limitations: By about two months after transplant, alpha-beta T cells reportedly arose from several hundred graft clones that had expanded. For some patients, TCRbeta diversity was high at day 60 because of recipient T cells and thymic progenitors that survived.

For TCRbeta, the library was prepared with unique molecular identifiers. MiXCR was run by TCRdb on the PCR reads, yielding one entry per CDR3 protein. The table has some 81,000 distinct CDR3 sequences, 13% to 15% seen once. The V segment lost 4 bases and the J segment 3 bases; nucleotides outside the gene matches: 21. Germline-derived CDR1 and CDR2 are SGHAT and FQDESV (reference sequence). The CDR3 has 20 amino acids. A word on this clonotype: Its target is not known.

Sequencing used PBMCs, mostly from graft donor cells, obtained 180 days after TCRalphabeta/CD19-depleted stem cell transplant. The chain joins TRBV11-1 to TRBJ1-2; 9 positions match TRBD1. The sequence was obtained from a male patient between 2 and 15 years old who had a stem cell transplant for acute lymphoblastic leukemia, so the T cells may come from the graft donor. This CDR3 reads CASSSISWGGQGKDHYGYTF. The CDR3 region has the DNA TGTGCCAGCAGCTCTATTAGTTGGGGGGGACAGGGTAAAGATCACTATGGCTACACCTTC.